This T cell receptor beta chain was sequenced in a study of blood T cell repertoires in COVID-19. Whole-study context: Collection of acute and convalescent COVID-19 samples took place in the United States, Italy and Spain. In each case, the material was cDNA or gDNA derived from T cells, B-cell-depleted T cells, or PBMCs.

Trimming left V 6 bases short and J 7 bases short, with 13 bases between. Germline CDR1 reads SGHAT; CDR2 reads FQNNGV. The CDR3 contains 12 residues. In the source study's methods: Amplification of reference gene primers provided the estimated nucleated cell counts. Here immunoSEQ multiplex PCR was the method, and the copy in TCRdb shows in-frame clones only, minus some. That table furnishes V, J and clone size, whereas the DNA furnished D and trimming. The table shows about 120,000 clones, with roughly 87% occurring only once. The source material was peripheral blood. The clonotype comes from a man at least 80 years old with active or convalescent COVID-19. V usage is TRBV11-2 and J usage is TRBJ2-7; no definite D call. The CDR3 sequence: CASRGLRWEQYF. CDR3 nucleotide sequence: TGTGCCAGCAGGGGCCTTCGATGGGAGCAGTACTTC.